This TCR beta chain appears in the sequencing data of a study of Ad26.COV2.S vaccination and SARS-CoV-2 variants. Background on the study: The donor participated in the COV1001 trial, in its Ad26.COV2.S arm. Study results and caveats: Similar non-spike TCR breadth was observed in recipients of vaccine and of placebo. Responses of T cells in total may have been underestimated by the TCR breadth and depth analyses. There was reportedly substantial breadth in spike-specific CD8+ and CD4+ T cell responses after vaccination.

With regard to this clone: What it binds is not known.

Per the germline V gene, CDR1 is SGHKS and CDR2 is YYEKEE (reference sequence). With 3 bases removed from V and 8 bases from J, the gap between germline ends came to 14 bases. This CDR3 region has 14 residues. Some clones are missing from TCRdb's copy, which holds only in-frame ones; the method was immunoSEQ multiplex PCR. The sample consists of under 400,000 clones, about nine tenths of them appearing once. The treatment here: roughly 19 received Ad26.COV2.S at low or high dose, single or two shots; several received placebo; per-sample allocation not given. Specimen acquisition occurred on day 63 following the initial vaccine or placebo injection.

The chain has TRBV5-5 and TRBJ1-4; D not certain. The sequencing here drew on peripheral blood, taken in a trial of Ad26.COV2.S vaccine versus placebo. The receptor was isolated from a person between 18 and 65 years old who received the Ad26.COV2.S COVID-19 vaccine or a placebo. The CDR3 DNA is TGTGCCAGCAGCTCCGATCCTGATTGGGAAAAACTGTTTTTT. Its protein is CASSSDPDWEKLFF.